The present TCR beta chain was sequenced within a study of blood T cell repertoires in COVID-19. Background on the study: Samples representing acute and convalescent COVID-19 were sourced from the United States, Italy and Spain. PBMCs, B-cell-depleted T cells, or T cells provided the cDNA or gDNA that made up the material.

The authors' processing: Reference gene primer amplification gave nucleated cell count estimates. Produced via immunoSEQ multiplex PCR; TCRdb's table is partial and in-frame only. That table furnishes V, J and clone size, whereas the DNA furnished D and trimming. The sample has around 71,000 clones, more than 75% seen once; the top ten hold approximately 29%. Deletions cut 3 bases from V and 4 bases from J, with 12 bases between. Germline assignment: CDR1 MDHEN and CDR2 SYDVKM. The CDR3 has 14 residues. This chain connects TRBV28 to TRBJ1-1, with D maybe TRBD1 (6 bases). Sequencing input: peripheral blood. This receptor was obtained from a woman of 80 years or more with active or convalescent COVID-19. The CDR3 here is CASSFAGARTEAFF. CDR3 coding DNA: TGTGCCAGCAGTTTTGCAGGGGCCCGCACTGAAGCTTTCTTT.